A single TCR beta chain is shown here with its context. Its antigen remains unidentified. The source of the sample is a study of cytomegalovirus exposure and HLA in healthy donors. The PCR made use of 60 Vbeta and 13 Jbeta primers. Some clones are missing from TCRdb's copy, which holds only in-frame ones; the method was immunoSEQ multiplex PCR. The repertoire holds about 100,000 clones, with roughly four fifths as singletons. This CDR3 is built from 12 residues. Germline V gene data show CDR1 as SEHNR and CDR2 as FQNEAQ (reference sequence). The trim removed 4 bases at V and 4 bases at J, leaving 1 base unmatched. Study-level results: Overall, roughly 160 TCR beta chains were annotated as cytomegalovirus-associated.

The receptor was derived from a male donor in good health and CMV-seropositive. The chain couples TRBV7-9 to TRBJ2-7, with 7 bases that match TRBD2. Sequenced material: PBMCs. DNA of the CDR3: TGTGCCAGCAGCTGGGGGGGTTACGAGCAGTACTTC. Encoded protein: CASSWGGYEQYF.